These T cell receptor beta chains were read from a single sample in a study of CD8+CD57+ T cells in acquired aplastic anemia. TCRdb processed the reads anew with MiXCR; each CDR3 protein has one entry. The table records some 410,000 distinct CDR3 sequences, about 70% of them present only once. Material for sequencing was sorted CD4+, CD8+, or CD8+CD57+ T cells (not recorded which) from PBMCs. The receptors originated from a human donor in good health, serving as a control. The CDR3 runs from the conserved cysteine through the conserved F or W. A D gene is named only where the DNA matches it firmly. Only some rows state a clone size, as once, few, many or a class for expanded clones.

abundance,j_gene,d_gene,v_gene,CDR3nt,CDR3aa
once,TRBJ2-7,TRBD1,TRBV15,TGTGCCACCAGCAGAGGGGGGACAGGGAGCACGCAGTACTTC,CATSRGGTGSTQYF
NA,TRBJ2-5,NA,TRBV7-2,TGTGCCAGCAGCTTAACGTCCGCACAGGGACAAGAGACCCAGTACTTC,CASSLTSAQGQETQYF
many,TRBJ2-7,NA,TRBV20-1,TGCAGTGCTAGACTTCTGGAGAGCTCCTACGAGCAGTACTTC,CSARLLESSYEQYF
once,TRBJ2-7,NA,TRBV7-2,TGTGCCAGCAGCATCTCGCCCTACGAGCAGTACTTC,CASSISPYEQYF
many,TRBJ2-5,NA,TRBV6-4,TGTGCCAGCAGTGACAGGGCAGAGACCCAGTACTTC,CASSDRAETQYF
once,TRBJ1-5,NA,TRBV7-2,TGTGCCAGCAGCTTCGGCTCAAGCGGGACGAACAGGGAGCATAGCAATCAGCCCCAGCATTTT,CASSFGSSGTNREHSNQPQHF
NA,TRBJ2-7,NA,TRBV7-2,TGCGCCAGCAGGTGGGGAAAGGGTCTCTACAAGAAGTATTTC,CASRWGKGLYKKYF
NA,TRBJ1-1,NA,TRBV11-2,TGTGCCAGCAGCTTGGGTCCTATAGCAGAGGCTTTCTTT,CASSLGPIAEAFF
once,TRBJ1-2,NA,TRBV20-1,TGCAGTGCTAGAGCGGGGGTCCATGGCCACACCTTC,CSARAGVHGHTF
NA,TRBJ1-2,TRBD1,TRBV7-2,TGTGCCAGCAGCGTGAGAGGGACAGGGGGAGACCGCTTCACCTTC,CASSVRGTGGDRFTF
few,TRBJ2-7,NA,TRBV7-7,TGTGCCAGCAGCCTACCACTATCCCGGCCCCCGACAGGACCGTGCTCCTACGAGCAGTACTTC,CASSLPLSRPPTGPCSYEQYF
many,TRBJ1-1,NA,TRBV12-3/TRBV12-4,TGTGCCAGCAGTGTCATGGGTCGGACTGAAGCTTTCTTT,CASSVMGRTEAFF
NA,TRBJ1-1,NA,TRBV5-5,TGTGCCAGCAGCTTAGGTCGGGAGGGGGTGGTGGTAGCTTTCTTT,CASSLGREGVVVAFF
many,TRBJ2-2,NA,TRBV11-1,TGTGCCAGCAGCTCTTTAGTGCTGAATCCACCACCAGGGGAGCTGTTTTTT,CASSSLVLNPPPGELFF
NA,TRBJ2-7,TRBD1,TRBV15,TGTGCCACCAGCAGAGATTTATTGGTCCAAGGGGGCGGAGGCGAGCAGTACTTC,CATSRDLLVQGGGGEQYF
once,TRBJ2-7,NA,TRBV9,TGTGCCAGCAGCGTAGGGGGCTCTGGAAACACCATATACGAGCAGTACTTC,CASSVGGSGNTIYEQYF
NA,TRBJ2-7,NA,TRBV7-2,TGTGCCAGCAGCTTAGACAAGGGTACAGATACGCACTATCAGTACTTC,CASSLDKGTDTHYQYF
NA,TRBJ2-7,NA,TRBV15,TGTGCCAGCTCGCGGGGAGTAACAGATACGCAGTACTTC,CASSRGVTDTQYF
NA,TRBJ2-5,NA,TRBV12-3/TRBV12-4,TGTGCCAGCAGTCTAGCTTCCGGCAGCGTAGAGACCCAGTACTTC,CASSLASGSVETQYF
NA,TRBJ2-3,NA,TRBV12-3/TRBV12-4,TGTGCCAGTGCCGGGGGTACGCAGTATTTT,CASAGGTQYF
NA,TRBJ2-3,NA,TRBV20-1,TGCAGTGCTTTGCCTAGTCTCGACTATGGCACAGATACGCAGTATTTT,CSALPSLDYGTDTQYF